Listed here are 22 T cell receptor beta chains from one sample, sequenced in a study of cytomegalovirus exposure and HLA in healthy donors. The PCR was carried out with 60 Vbeta primers and 13 Jbeta primers. Sequenced by immunoSEQ multiplex PCR; TCRdb stores in-frame clones only, minus some. The sample has some 120,000 clones; 75% to 85% are singletons. The source material was PBMCs. The source of these receptors is a woman younger than 35 in good health and CMV-seropositive.

The rearrangement joins TRBV5-6 to TRBJ2-1; D is perhaps TRBD1 (5 bases). Germline V gene data show CDR1 as SGHDT and CDR2 as YYEEEE. This CDR3 spans 12 amino acids. V was cut by 0 bases and J by 12 bases, with 10 bases left in between. CDR3 nucleotides: TGTGCCAGCAGCTTGGTTACAGGTCGGCAGTTCTTC. Its protein is CASSLVTGRQFF.

The CDR3 sequence: CASSLLGLDWEQYF. DNA of the CDR3: TGCGCCAGCAGCTTGCTCGGACTAGATTGGGAGCAGTACTTC. The chain couples TRBV5-1 to TRBJ2-7; 7 positions agree with TRBD2. This CDR3 comprises 14 residues. V was pared by 1 base and J by 7 bases, with 8 bases of the junction left unmatched. CDR1 SGHRS and CDR2 YFSETQ come from the germline V gene.

V is TRBV4-1 and J is TRBJ1-5; D perhaps matches TRBD1 (5 bases). Germline loops: CDR1 MGHRA, CDR2 YSYEKL. Trimming took off 1 base at V and 5 bases at J, with 12 bases between the two ends. The CDR3 length is 15 residues. CDR3 in amino acids: CASSQVGRAHQPQHF. In DNA form, the CDR3 reads TGCGCCAGCAGCCAAGTTGGCAGGGCACATCAGCCCCAGCATTTT.

V and J are TRBV7-8 and TRBJ2-3, with D perhaps TRBD2 (5 bases). Deletions cut 0 bases from V and 5 bases from J, with 15 bases between. Germline CDR1 and CDR2: SGHVS and FQNEAQ. CDR3 length equals 16 residues. CDR3 protein: CASSLALWVRGDTQYF. In nucleotides, the CDR3 is TGTGCCAGCAGCTTAGCTCTGTGGGTCCGGGGAGATACGCAGTATTTT.

The chain links TRBV9 to TRBJ2-1; the match to TRBD2 covers 13 bases. Trimming took 0 bases from V and 10 from J; bases not matched to a gene: 7. This CDR3 is built from 16 residues. Per the germline V gene, CDR1 is SGDLS and CDR2 is YYNGEE. The CDR3, as DNA: TGTGCCAGCAGCGTAGGACTAGCGGGAGGAGGATCGGAGCAGTTCTTC. It yields the protein CASSVGLAGGGSEQFF.

V usage is TRBV4-1 and J usage is TRBJ2-2, with TRBD2 matching 10 bases. Germline loops: CDR1 MGHRA, CDR2 YSYEKL. The CDR3 spans 18 residues. Losses at the gene ends were 4 bases for V and 5 bases for J; bases not matched to a gene: 13. In nucleotides, the CDR3 is TGCGCCAGCAGCCTGGGACTAGCGCCACACCCGGGGACCGGGGAGCTGTTTTTT. It codes for CASSLGLAPHPGTGELFF.

The chain has TRBV4-1 and TRBJ2-1, with D possibly TRBD1 on 6 matching bases. The V gene lost 5 bases and the J gene lost 4 bases, with 15 bases spanning the gap. The germline CDR1 and CDR2 sequences are MGHRA and YSYEKL. The CDR3 has 15 amino acids. The CDR3 is CASSLEGTPYNEQFF. The CDR3 DNA is TGCGCCAGCAGCTTGGAAGGGACACCGTACAATGAGCAGTTCTTC.

V and J are TRBV6-1 and TRBJ2-7; D is possibly TRBD1 (6 bases). V lost 4 bases to trimming and J lost 0 bases, with 16 bases between them. Germline values: CDR1 MNHNS, CDR2 SASEGT. The CDR3 has 16 amino acids. The CDR3 loop reads CASSAYWDTSSYEQYF. CDR3 in DNA: TGTGCCAGCAGTGCTTATTGGGACACCTCCTCCTACGAGCAGTACTTC.

The chain joins TRBV2 to TRBJ2-5, with unresolved D. This CDR3 comprises 12 residues. CDR1 SNHLY and CDR2 FYNNEI come from the germline V gene. Between the trimmed V and J ends, which lost 8 bases and 4 bases, there was a span of 11 bases. The CDR3 nucleotides read TGTGCCAGCTCGCGCGTCCTAGAGACCCAGTACTTC. Its translation: CASSRVLETQYF.

The rearrangement uses TRBV7-9 and TRBJ2-6, with no clear D. CDR1 SEHNR and CDR2 FQNEAQ come from the germline V gene (reference sequence). The ends were cut back, 3 bases at V and 0 bases at J, with 6 bases in the middle. The CDR3 consists of 15 residues. CDR3 sequence reads: CASSFPFSGANVLTF. The CDR3, as DNA: TGTGCCAGCAGCTTCCCGTTCTCTGGGGCCAACGTCCTGACTTTC.

This rearrangement joins TRBV5-1 to TRBJ2-7; tentatively, D is TRBD1 (6 bases). V was pared by 1 base and J by 0 bases, with 11 bases between. In germline, CDR1 is SGHRS, CDR2 YFSETQ. The CDR3 has 15 residues. CDR3 in amino acids: CASSLSGGHSYEQYF. The CDR3 nucleotides are TGCGCCAGCAGCTTGTCTGGGGGACACTCCTACGAGCAGTACTTC.

This clone was seen only once. The genes are TRBV19 and TRBJ1-6; a weak D match, TRBD1 (5 bases). V lost 6 bases to trimming and J lost 6 bases, with 15 bases between them. CDR1 is LNHDA and CDR2 is SQIVND in the germline V gene (reference sequence). This CDR3 has 15 residues. The CDR3 DNA reads TGTGCCAGTAGCCTTCCGGGACTCGTTAATTCACCCCTCCACTTT. It is translated as CASSLPGLVNSPLHF. Using reference TRBV19 and TRBJ1-6 for the parts outside the CDR3, the full variable domain is DGGITQSPKYLFRKEGQNVTLSCEQNLNHDAMYWYRQDPGQGLRLIYYSQIVNDFQKGDIAEGYSVSREKKESFPLTVTSAQKNPTAFYLCASSLPGLVNSPLHFGNGTRLTVT.

V gene TRBV6-5 combines with J gene TRBJ1-3, with D unclear. Trimming removed 5 bases from V and 3 bases from J, with 11 bases in between. CDR1 and CDR2 from the germline V gene are MNHEY and SVGAGI. This CDR3 has 14 amino acids. The CDR3, as DNA: TGTGCCAGCAGTACCGCCTGGAGTGGAAACACCATATATTTT. Translation: CASSTAWSGNTIYF.

The chain has TRBV19 and TRBJ1-1, with 9 bases fitting TRBD1. Germline V gene lookup returns CDR1 LNHDA and CDR2 SQIVND (reference sequence). V trimming: 3 bases; J trimming: 4 bases; junction bases outside the gene matches: 12. This CDR3 has 17 amino acids. The chain's CDR3 is CASSMDRGWVESTEAFF. The CDR3 bases are TGTGCCAGTAGTATGGACAGGGGTTGGGTGGAGAGCACTGAAGCTTTCTTT.

The chain employs TRBV7-6 and TRBJ2-4; a weak D match, TRBD1 (5 bases). Trimming removed 1 base from V and 1 base from J, with 17 bases in between. CDR1 is SGHVS and CDR2 is FNYEAQ in the germline V gene. There are 18 residues in the CDR3. The CDR3 nucleotides are TGTGCCAGCAGCTTAGAGGGGCGCCATTTGTCGGCCAAAAACATTCAGTACTTC. Translation: CASSLEGRHLSAKNIQYF.

V usage is TRBV2 and J usage is TRBJ2-3; TRBD1 agrees at 9 bases. The germline V gene has CDR1 SNHLY and CDR2 FYNNEI. This CDR3 is 17 amino acids long. The junction had 10 bases not matched to a gene; V was cut back by 1 base and J by 5 bases. The chain's CDR3 is CASSEEAPGQGGDTQYF. CDR3 DNA sequence: TGTGCCAGCAGTGAAGAGGCCCCGGGACAGGGAGGAGATACGCAGTATTTT.

The chain links TRBV19 to TRBJ2-5; D may be TRBD1 (5 bases). This CDR3 contains 14 residues. Trimming took 3 bases from V and 5 from J, leaving 13 bases between them. Germline CDR1 and CDR2: LNHDA and SQIVND (reference sequence). This chain's CDR3 is CASSITGAEETQYF. The CDR3 DNA is TGTGCCAGTAGTATTACAGGAGCCGAGGAGACCCAGTACTTC.

The chain uses TRBV5-1 and TRBJ1-4; TRBD1 matches at 7 bases. This CDR3 spans 14 amino acids. The germline gives CDR1 SGHRS, CDR2 YFSETQ. V was pared by 4 bases and J by 6 bases, with 6 bases of the junction left unmatched. The CDR3 sequence is CASSNGTADEKLFF. The CDR3 coding sequence is TGCGCCAGCAGCAACGGGACAGCGGATGAAAAACTGTTTTTT.

This clone was observed a single time. The chain employs TRBV18 and TRBJ2-7; TRBD2 matches at 13 bases. V lost 5 bases and J lost 3; bases outside the gene matches: 4. Germline CDR1 reads KGHSH; CDR2 reads LQKENI. The CDR3 runs to 15 residues. CDR3 coding DNA: TGTGCCAGCTCAACCCGACTAGCGGGGGGCTACGAGCAGTACTTC. Its protein is CASSTRLAGGYEQYF.

V is TRBV10-3 and J is TRBJ2-5; D may be TRBD2 (5 bases). V dropped 2 bases and J dropped 4 bases, with 14 bases sitting between them. Germline values: CDR1 ENHRY, CDR2 SYGVKD. The CDR3 loop spans 15 amino acids. CDR3 nucleotide sequence: TGTGCCATCAGTGAGAGCGGCCGGGCTGGAGAGACCCAGTACTTC. Translation: CAISESGRAGETQYF.

The chain has TRBV7-3 and TRBJ2-3; 13 nucleotides align to TRBD2. Germline-derived CDR1 and CDR2 are SGHTA and FQGTGA. Trimming at V came to 4 bases and at J to 6 bases, leaving 7 bases not matched to a gene. The CDR3 runs to 16 residues. Here the CDR3 DNA reads TGTGCCAGCAGCTCAGGGACTAGCGGGAAGTTCGATACGCAGTATTTT. Encoded protein: CASSSGTSGKFDTQYF.

The chain couples TRBV4-1 to TRBJ2-7; possible D gene TRBD2, 6 bases. V lost 2 bases to trimming and J lost 2 bases, with 13 bases between them. In germline, CDR1 is MGHRA, CDR2 YSYEKL. The CDR3 runs 15 residues. Here the CDR3 DNA reads TGCGCCAGCAGCCAAAAAGGAGGGAAACCCTACGAGCAGTACTTC. Residues: CASSQKGGKPYEQYF.